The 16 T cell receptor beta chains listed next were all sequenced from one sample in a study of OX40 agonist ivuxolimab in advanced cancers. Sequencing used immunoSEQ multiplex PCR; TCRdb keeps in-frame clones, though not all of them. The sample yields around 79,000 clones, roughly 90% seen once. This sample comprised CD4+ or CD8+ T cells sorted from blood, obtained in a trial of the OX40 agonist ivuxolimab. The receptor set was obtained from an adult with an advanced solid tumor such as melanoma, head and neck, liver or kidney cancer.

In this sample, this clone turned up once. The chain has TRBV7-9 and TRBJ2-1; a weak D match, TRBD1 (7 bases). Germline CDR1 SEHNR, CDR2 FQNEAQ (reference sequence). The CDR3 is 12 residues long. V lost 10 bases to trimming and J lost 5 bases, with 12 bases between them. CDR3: CATQGGDNEQFF. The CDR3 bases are TGTGCCACCCAGGGGGGTGACAATGAGCAGTTCTTC.

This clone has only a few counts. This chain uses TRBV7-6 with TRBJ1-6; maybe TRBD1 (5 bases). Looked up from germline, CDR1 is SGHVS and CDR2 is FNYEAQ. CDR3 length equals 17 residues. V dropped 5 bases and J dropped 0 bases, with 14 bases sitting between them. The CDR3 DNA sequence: TGTGCCAGCAGCCCCACGACAGCCAGCTCCTATAATTCACCCCTCCACTTT. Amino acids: CASSPTTASSYNSPLHF.

DNA of the CDR3: TGTGCCATCAGTGATTTAGGGGGACAGAAGCAAAACATTCAGTACTTC. Amino acids: CAISDLGGQKQNIQYF. The rearrangement uses TRBV10-3 and TRBJ2-4; 7 positions agree with TRBD1. V gave up 3 bases and J gave up 5 bases; unmatched junction bases: 10. Per the germline V gene, CDR1 is ENHRY and CDR2 is SYGVKD. This CDR3 is 16 amino acids long.

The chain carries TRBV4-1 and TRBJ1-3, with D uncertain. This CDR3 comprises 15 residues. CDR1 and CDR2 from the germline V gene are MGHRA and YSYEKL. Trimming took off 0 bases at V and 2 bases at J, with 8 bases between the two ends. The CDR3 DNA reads TGCGCCAGCAGCCAAGATACCGGGACTGGAAACACCATATATTTT. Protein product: CASSQDTGTGNTIYF.

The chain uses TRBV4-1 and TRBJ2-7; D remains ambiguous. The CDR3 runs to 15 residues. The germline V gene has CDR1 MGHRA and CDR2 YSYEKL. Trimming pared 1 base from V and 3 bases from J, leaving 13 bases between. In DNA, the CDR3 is TGCGCCAGCAGCCAAGCTCCCGACGCCTTCTACGAGCAGTACTTC. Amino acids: CASSQAPDAFYEQYF.

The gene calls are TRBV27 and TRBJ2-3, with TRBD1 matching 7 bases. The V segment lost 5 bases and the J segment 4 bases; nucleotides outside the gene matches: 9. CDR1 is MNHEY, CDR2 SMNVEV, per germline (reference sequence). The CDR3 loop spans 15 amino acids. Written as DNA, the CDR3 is TGTGCCAGCAGTATATTAACAGGGGTTCCAGATACGCAGTATTTT. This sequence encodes CASSILTGVPDTQYF.

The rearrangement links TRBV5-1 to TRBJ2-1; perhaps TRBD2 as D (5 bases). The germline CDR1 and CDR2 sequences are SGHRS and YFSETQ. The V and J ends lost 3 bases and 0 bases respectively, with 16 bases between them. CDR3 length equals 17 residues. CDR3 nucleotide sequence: TGCGCCAGCAGCTCGACAACTCGGGGTAGCTCCTACAATGAGCAGTTCTTC. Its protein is CASSSTTRGSSYNEQFF.

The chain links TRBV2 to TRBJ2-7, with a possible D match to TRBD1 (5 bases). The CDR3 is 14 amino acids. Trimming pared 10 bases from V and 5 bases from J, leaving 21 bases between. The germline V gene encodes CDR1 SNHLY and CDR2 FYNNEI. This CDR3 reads CAISRRTIVDEQYF. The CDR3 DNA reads TGTGCCATCTCAAGGCGGACAATTGTAGACGAGCAGTACTTC.

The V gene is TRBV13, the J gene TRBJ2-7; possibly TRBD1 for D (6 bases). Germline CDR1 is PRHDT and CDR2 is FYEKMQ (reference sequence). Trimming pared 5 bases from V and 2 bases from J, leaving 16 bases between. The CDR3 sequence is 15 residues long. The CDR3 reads CASSLNREIPYEQYF. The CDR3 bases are TGTGCCAGCAGCCTCAACAGGGAAATTCCCTACGAGCAGTACTTC.

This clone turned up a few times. CDR3 bases: TGTGCCAGCAGTCATGGACAGGGGACTCCTGAAGCTTTCTTT. Protein: CASSHGQGTPEAFF. The gene calls are TRBV27 and TRBJ1-1, with 9 bases identical to TRBD1. The CDR3 has 14 amino acids. In germline, CDR1 is MNHEY, CDR2 SMNVEV (reference sequence). The V and J ends lost 5 bases and 6 bases, in that order; junction bases with no gene match: 7.

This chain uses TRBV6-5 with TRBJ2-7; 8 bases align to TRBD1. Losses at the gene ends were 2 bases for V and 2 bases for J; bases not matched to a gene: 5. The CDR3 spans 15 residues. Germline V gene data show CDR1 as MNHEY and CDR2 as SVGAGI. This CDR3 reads CASSYGDRGTYEQYF. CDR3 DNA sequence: TGTGCCAGCAGTTACGGCGACAGGGGTACCTACGAGCAGTACTTC.

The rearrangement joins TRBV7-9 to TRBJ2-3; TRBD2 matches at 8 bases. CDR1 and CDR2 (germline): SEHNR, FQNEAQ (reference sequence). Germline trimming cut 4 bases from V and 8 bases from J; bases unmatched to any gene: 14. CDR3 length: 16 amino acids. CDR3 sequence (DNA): TGTGCCAGCAGCTCCCCCTCCCTGGGCGGGGGGCTTACGCAGTATTTT. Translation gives CASSSPSLGGGLTQYF.

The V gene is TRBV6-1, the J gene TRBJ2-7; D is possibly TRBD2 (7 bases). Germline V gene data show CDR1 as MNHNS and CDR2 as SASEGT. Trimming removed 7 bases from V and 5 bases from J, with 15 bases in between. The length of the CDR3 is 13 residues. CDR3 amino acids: CASIEGGENEQYF. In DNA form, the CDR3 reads TGTGCCAGCATCGAAGGGGGGGAAAACGAGCAGTACTTC.

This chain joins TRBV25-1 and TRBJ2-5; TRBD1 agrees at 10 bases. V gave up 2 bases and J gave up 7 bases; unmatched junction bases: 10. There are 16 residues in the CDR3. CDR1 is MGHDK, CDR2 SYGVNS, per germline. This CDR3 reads CASSEPGTGAEGTQYF. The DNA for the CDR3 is TGTGCCAGCAGTGAACCCGGGACAGGGGCCGAAGGGACCCAGTACTTC.

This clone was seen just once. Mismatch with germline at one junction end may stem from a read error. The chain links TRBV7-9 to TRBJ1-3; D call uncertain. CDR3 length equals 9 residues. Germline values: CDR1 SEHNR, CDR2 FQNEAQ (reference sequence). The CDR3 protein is CASSSAGHF. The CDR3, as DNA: TGTGCCAGCAGTTCAGCTGGGCATTTT.

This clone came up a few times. CDR3 residues: CSVSHSANTGELFF. The CDR3, as DNA: TGCAGCGTTTCCCACAGCGCGAACACCGGGGAGCTGTTTTTT. The rearrangement uses TRBV29-1 and TRBJ2-2; D ambiguous. CDR1 is SQVTM and CDR2 is ANQGSEA in the germline V gene. This CDR3 has 14 residues. V gave up 5 bases and J gave up 0 bases, with 10 bases separating them.